This note documents a single T cell receptor beta chain sequence. The data originate from a study of blood T cell repertoires in COVID-19. Study at large: The cDNA or gDNA used as material had been derived from T cells, B-cell-depleted T cells, or PBMCs.

Assay: immunoSEQ multiplex PCR; the TCRdb copy retains only in-frame clones and omits some. The data contain under 250,000 clones, 70% to 85% of them singletons. The sequencing sample was made of peripheral blood. The clonotype was recovered from a man older than 75 with acute or convalescent COVID-19.

CDR3 loop: CASSPPTRDRIQETQYF. The CDR3 nucleotides are TGTGCCAGCTCACCACCAACCCGGGACAGGATCCAAGAGACCCAGTACTTC. This chain links TRBV18 with TRBJ2-5; 8 positions match TRBD1. The CDR3 consists of 17 residues. Trimming took 0 bases from V and 1 from J; bases not matched to a gene: 7. Germline V gene lookup returns CDR1 KGHSH and CDR2 LQKENI.